This T cell receptor (beta chain) comes out of a study of blood T cell repertoires in COVID-19 (dated by TCRdb to the early 2020s). For context, the study as a whole: Samples covering the acute and convalescent phases of COVID-19 were provided by collaborators in the United States, Italy and Spain. The prospective study material was composed of cDNA or gDNA derived from T cells, B-cell-depleted T cells, or PBMCs. Deeply sampled blood TCRbeta repertoires from subjects exposed to, actively infected with, or recovered from COVID-19 were included in the dataset. The repertoires were released in a freely available public database intended as a resource for research on the immune response to SARS-CoV-2. The samples were drawn from two sources: the first 160 participants of the ongoing ImmuneRACE study, and 1,000 to 1,500 subjects contributed by 6 global collaborators. Sample metadata almost always included a de-identified subject ID, COVID-19 status, age in years and sex. Where available, HLA class I and class II types were taken from metadata supplied by the sample provider and were not determined by assay-based typing.

Participants in the prospective study were aged roughly 18 to 100 years, lived in 24 United States geographic areas, and enrolled through a virtual design. In the prospective study, cohorts were assigned on the basis of participant-reported clinical history obtained from a screening survey and a study questionnaire. Each participant in the prospective study had whole blood, serum and a nasopharyngeal or oropharyngeal swab collected by mobile phlebotomists. Over a roughly 2-month period, participants in the prospective study had the option of providing additional blood draws and questionnaires. Before DNA extraction, blood samples from the prospective study were shipped at room temperature or frozen. CDR1 and CDR2 (SNHLY, FYNNEI) derive from the germline V gene. Spanning cysteine to phenylalanine, the CDR3 consists of 13 amino acids. The sequence is cut down to CDR3 DNA, 39 bases in frame from base 1. V is clipped by 3 bases and J by 10 bases, and the sequence between their germline boundaries is 13 bases long.

On this clone itself: Its antigen target is currently unknown. The input lacks base qualities; no much larger clone sits a single base away.

The immunoSEQ Assay, a bias-controlled multiplex PCR, was used to amplify TCRbeta CDR3 regions from genomic DNA. The study's processing was this. The number of nucleated cells in each sample was estimated from the amplification of reference gene primers within the assay. Sequence reads were collapsed and filtered to measure the absolute abundance of every unique TCRbeta CDR3 rearrangement. For each sample, productive Simpson clonality was calculated as the square root of Simpson's diversity index over productive rearrangements. TCRdb carries this immuneACCESS record with in-frame sequences only. Its versions omit some clonotypes, under half of them owing to an unresolved V gene in the studies checked, with the rest unexplained. V and J calls and clone size follow that table, whereas D and trimming were derived from the DNA. The sample profile shows some 220,000 clones; roughly nine tenths of them were found once. The top ten clones comprise 3% to 3.5% of the sample.

Here is what the overall study found, with its caveats: Clinical and demographic metadata were provided uncurated, with the amount varying by source and participant.

Source material: PBMCs or T cells enriched from blood (not recorded which). The rearrangement combines TRBV2 with TRBJ2-1, with a weak D call of TRBD1 (5 bases match). The receptor's source is a woman aged 18-29 years in a cohort exposed to, infected with or recovered from COVID-19 (not recorded which). The CDR3 reads CASSEGQGSEQFF. The bases are TGTGCCAGCAGTGAGGGGCAGGGCAGCGAGCAGTTCTTC.